These 10 T cell receptor beta chains originate from one sample sequenced in a study of blood T cell repertoires in COVID-19 (dated by TCRdb to about 2020). Receptors were amplified or captured by the immunoSEQ multiplex PCR assay. TCRdb carries this immuneACCESS record with in-frame sequences only. Its versions omit some clonotypes, under half of them owing to an unresolved V gene in the studies checked, with the rest unexplained. The sample table shows some 180,000 clones, and 84% are seen once. The ten largest make up about 3.3% of the sample. The sequenced material came from PBMCs or T cells enriched from blood (not recorded which). The receptors derive from a woman in her thirties who had been exposed to COVID-19.

The J gene is TRBJ1-6, the V gene TRBV5-6, with D unresolved. Trimming took 3 bases from V and 10 from J, leaving 8 bases between them. This CDR3 has 12 amino acids. CDR1 is SGHDT, CDR2 YYEEEE, per germline. The CDR3 spells CASSSLLSPLHF. Written as DNA, the CDR3 is TGTGCCAGCAGCTCCCTCTTATCACCCCTCCACTTT.

V gene TRBV18 combines with J gene TRBJ1-4; no clear D. CDR1 KGHSH and CDR2 LQKENI come from the germline V gene. Trimming stripped 2 bases from V and 8 bases from J, with 12 bases between. The CDR3 runs to 14 residues. The CDR3 loop reads CASSPAPEEEKLFF. CDR3 in DNA: TGTGCCAGCTCACCAGCTCCCGAGGAGGAAAAACTGTTTTTT.

This chain links TRBV9 with TRBJ2-5; 12 positions agree with TRBD2. This CDR3 contains 18 residues. Germline assignment: CDR1 SGDLS and CDR2 YYNGEE. Trimming cost V 4 bases and J 1 base; bases outside gene matches: 11. CDR3: CASSHSRTSGEAQETQYF. The DNA for the CDR3 is TGTGCCAGCAGCCATTCGAGGACTAGCGGGGAAGCCCAAGAGACCCAGTACTTC.

The chain couples TRBV19 to TRBJ1-4; D ambiguous. The CDR3 covers 17 residues. Trimming pared 6 bases from V and 0 bases from J, leaving 17 bases between. Germline loops: CDR1 LNHDA, CDR2 SQIVND (reference sequence). CDR3: CASSFLTPAATNEKLFF. In DNA, the CDR3 is TGTGCCAGTAGCTTTCTGACACCCGCTGCAACTAATGAAAAACTGTTTTTT.

This chain connects TRBV5-4 to TRBJ1-1; D remains unclear. The germline V and J ends were trimmed by 0 bases and 3 bases, with 9 bases remaining between them. In germline, CDR1 is SGHNT, CDR2 YYREEE (reference sequence). CDR3 size: 14 residues. The CDR3 coding sequence is TGTGCCAGCAGCTTGGTCCCCAGTGACACTGAAGCTTTCTTT. This codes for CASSLVPSDTEAFF.

The chain links TRBV12-3 or TRBV12-4 to TRBJ2-2; 8 bases are shared with TRBD2. The CDR3 spans 12 residues. The J segment lost 6 bases and the V segment lost 6 bases, leaving 0 bases of the junction unmatched. The CDR3 is CASRLAAGELFF. DNA of the CDR3: TGTGCCAGCAGACTAGCGGCCGGGGAGCTGTTTTTT.

The chain uses TRBV6-5 and TRBJ1-2; no reliable D call. The CDR3 contains 14 residues. The V end lost 7 bases, the J end lost 5 bases, and 17 bases lay between the germline ends. CDR1 and CDR2 (germline): MNHEY, SVGAGI. The CDR3 sequence is CASTPARVSYGYTF. The CDR3 DNA follows: TGTGCCAGCACCCCCGCCCGCGTTAGTTATGGCTACACCTTC.

The rearrangement uses TRBV4-1 and TRBJ2-1; 7 positions agree with TRBD2. The germline gives CDR1 MGHRA, CDR2 YSYEKL. The V gene end was trimmed by 2 bases and the J gene end by 7 bases; junction bases not matched to a gene: 14. The CDR3 covers 17 residues. This chain's CDR3 is CASSQSVQRGPRNEQFF. Written as DNA, the CDR3 is TGCGCCAGCAGCCAATCCGTCCAGCGGGGTCCTAGGAATGAGCAGTTCTTC.

The chain is built from TRBV9 and TRBJ2-2, with a weak D call TRBD1 (6 bases). Deletions cut 6 bases from V and 0 bases from J, with 12 bases between. CDR1 is SGDLS and CDR2 is YYNGEE in the germline V gene. The CDR3 consists of 15 residues. As DNA, the CDR3 is TGTGCCAGCAACCTGGGACATGCGAACACCGGGGAGCTGTTTTTT. It codes for CASNLGHANTGELFF.

The V and J genes are TRBV7-2 and TRBJ1-1, with a tentative D call TRBD1 (5 bases). V was clipped by 5 bases and J by 8 bases, with 18 bases between them. The CDR3 loop spans 14 amino acids. Germline CDR1 SGHTA, CDR2 FQGNSA. The CDR3 loop reads CASSPFDSTGEAFF. In DNA, the CDR3 is TGTGCCAGCAGCCCTTTCGACAGTACTGGAGAAGCTTTCTTT.